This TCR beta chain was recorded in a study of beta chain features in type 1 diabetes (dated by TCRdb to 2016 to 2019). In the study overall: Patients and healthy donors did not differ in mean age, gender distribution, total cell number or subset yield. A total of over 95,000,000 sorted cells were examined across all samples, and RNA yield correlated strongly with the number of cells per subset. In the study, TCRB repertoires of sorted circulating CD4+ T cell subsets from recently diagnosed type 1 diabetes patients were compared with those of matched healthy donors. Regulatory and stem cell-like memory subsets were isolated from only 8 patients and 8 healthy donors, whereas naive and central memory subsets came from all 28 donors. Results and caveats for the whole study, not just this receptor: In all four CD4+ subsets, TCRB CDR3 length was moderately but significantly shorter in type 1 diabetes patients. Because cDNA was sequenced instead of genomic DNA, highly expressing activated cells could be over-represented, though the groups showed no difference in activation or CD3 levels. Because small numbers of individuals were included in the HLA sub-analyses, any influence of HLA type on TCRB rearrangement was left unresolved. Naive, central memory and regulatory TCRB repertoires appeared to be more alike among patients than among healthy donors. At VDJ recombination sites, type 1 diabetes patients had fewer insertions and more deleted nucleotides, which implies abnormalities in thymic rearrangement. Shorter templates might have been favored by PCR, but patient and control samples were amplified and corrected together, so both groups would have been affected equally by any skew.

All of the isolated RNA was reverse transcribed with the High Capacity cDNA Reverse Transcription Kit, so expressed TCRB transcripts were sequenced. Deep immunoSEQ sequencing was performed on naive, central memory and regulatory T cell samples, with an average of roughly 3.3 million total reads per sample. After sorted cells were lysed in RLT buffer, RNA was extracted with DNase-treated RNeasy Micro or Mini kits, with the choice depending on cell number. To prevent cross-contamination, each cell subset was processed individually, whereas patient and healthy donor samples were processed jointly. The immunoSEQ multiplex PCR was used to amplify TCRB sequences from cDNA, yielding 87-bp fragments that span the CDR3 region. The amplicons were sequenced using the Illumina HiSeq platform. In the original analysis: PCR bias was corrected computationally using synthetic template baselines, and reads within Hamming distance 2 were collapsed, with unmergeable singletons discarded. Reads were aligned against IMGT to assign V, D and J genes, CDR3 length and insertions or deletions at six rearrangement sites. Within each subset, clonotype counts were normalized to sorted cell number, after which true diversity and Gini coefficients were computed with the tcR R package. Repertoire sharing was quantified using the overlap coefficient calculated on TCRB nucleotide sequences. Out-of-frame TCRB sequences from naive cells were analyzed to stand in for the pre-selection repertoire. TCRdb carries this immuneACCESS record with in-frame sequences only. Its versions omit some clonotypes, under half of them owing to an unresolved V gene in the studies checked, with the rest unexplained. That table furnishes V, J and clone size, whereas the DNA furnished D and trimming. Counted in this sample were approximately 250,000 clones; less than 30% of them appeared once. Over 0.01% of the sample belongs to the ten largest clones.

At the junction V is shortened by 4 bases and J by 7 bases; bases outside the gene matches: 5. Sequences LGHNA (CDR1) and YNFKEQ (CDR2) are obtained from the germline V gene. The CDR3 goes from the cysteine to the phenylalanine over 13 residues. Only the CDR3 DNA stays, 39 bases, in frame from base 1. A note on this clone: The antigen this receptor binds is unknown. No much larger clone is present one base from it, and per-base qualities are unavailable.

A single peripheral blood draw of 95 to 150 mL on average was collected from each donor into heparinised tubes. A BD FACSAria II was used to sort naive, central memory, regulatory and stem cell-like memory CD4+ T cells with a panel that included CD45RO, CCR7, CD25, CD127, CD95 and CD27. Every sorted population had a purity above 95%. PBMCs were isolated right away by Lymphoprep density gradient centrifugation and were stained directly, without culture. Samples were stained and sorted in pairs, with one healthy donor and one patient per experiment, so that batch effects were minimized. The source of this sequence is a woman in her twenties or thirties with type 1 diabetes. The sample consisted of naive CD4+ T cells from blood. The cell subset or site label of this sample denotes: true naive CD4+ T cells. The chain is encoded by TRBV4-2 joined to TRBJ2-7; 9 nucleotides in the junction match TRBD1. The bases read TGTGCCAGCAGCCGGGACAGGGATTGGGAGCAGTACTTC. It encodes CASSRDRDWEQYF.